These T cell receptor beta chains were read from a single sample in a study of blood T cell repertoires in COVID-19. The table came from immunoSEQ multiplex PCR; TCRdb's copy has only in-frame clones and leaves some out. This repertoire shows about 220,000 clones, 60% to 85% found once; its top ten account for approximately 7.2%. Material for sequencing was peripheral blood. These receptors originate from a woman between 65 and 79 years old with acute or convalescent COVID-19. The CDR3 runs from the conserved cysteine through the conserved F or W. The order of the fields is clone size, D gene, V gene, J gene, CDR3 DNA, CDR3 protein. D genes are given only for firm matches. Clone size is not always given. Where it is, it says once, few, many or a class for expanded clones.

clone size: NA; D gene: NA; V gene: TRBV9; J gene: TRBJ1-4; CDR3 DNA: TGTGCCAGCAGCGAGACAGTAACTAATGAAAAACTGTTTTTT; CDR3 protein: CASSETVTNEKLFF
clone size: few; D gene: NA; V gene: TRBV19; J gene: TRBJ2-7; CDR3 DNA: TGTGCCAGTGGACGGACAGACTCCTACGAGCAGTACTTC; CDR3 protein: CASGRTDSYEQYF
clone size: NA; D gene: TRBD2; V gene: TRBV2; J gene: TRBJ2-1; CDR3 DNA: TGTGCCAGCAGACCATTCTGGGGCGGGGGTTCCTACAATGAGCAGTTCTTC; CDR3 protein: CASRPFWGGGSYNEQFF
clone size: few; D gene: NA; V gene: TRBV12-3/TRBV12-4; J gene: TRBJ2-2; CDR3 DNA: TGTGCCAGCAGTCGGACTGCCGGGGAGCTGTTTTTT; CDR3 protein: CASSRTAGELFF
clone size: NA; D gene: NA; V gene: TRBV19; J gene: TRBJ1-4; CDR3 DNA: TGTGCCAGTAGCCGGGACTTGAATGAAAAACTGTTTTTT; CDR3 protein: CASSRDLNEKLFF
clone size: NA; D gene: TRBD1; V gene: TRBV19; J gene: TRBJ2-3; CDR3 DNA: TGTGCCAGTAGTATCCAGGGGGCGAGCACAGATACGCAGTATTTT; CDR3 protein: CASSIQGASTDTQYF
clone size: NA; D gene: NA; V gene: TRBV15; J gene: TRBJ2-1; CDR3 DNA: TGTGCCACCAGCAGGCCCGGACAGCCCGTTCACAATGAGCAGTTCTTC; CDR3 protein: CATSRPGQPVHNEQFF
clone size: NA; D gene: TRBD2; V gene: TRBV7-2; J gene: TRBJ2-5; CDR3 DNA: TGTGCCAGCGGCTCCCTTTGGCTAGCGGGGGGAACGGAGACCCAGTACTTC; CDR3 protein: CASGSLWLAGGTETQYF
clone size: NA; D gene: NA; V gene: TRBV4-1; J gene: TRBJ1-6; CDR3 DNA: TGCGCCAGCAGCCCACCGGGTGCGGTCAATTCACCCCTCCACTTT; CDR3 protein: CASSPPGAVNSPLHF
clone size: NA; D gene: NA; V gene: TRBV7-3; J gene: TRBJ2-2; CDR3 DNA: TGTGCCAGCAGCTTAACGTCCCGCACCGGGGAGCTGTTTTTT; CDR3 protein: CASSLTSRTGELFF
clone size: NA; D gene: TRBD1; V gene: TRBV6-5; J gene: TRBJ1-1; CDR3 DNA: TGTGCCAGCAACAGGGGGCTGGGTGAAGCTTTCTTT; CDR3 protein: CASNRGLGEAFF
clone size: NA; D gene: NA; V gene: TRBV14; J gene: TRBJ1-4; CDR3 DNA: TGTGCCAGCAGCCAGCAGGTCCGTGAAAAACTGTTTTTT; CDR3 protein: CASSQQVREKLFF
clone size: NA; D gene: TRBD2; V gene: TRBV10-3; J gene: TRBJ2-1; CDR3 DNA: TGTGCCATCAGCCCGGGACTAGCGCTGAACAATGAGCAGTTCTTC; CDR3 protein: CAISPGLALNNEQFF
clone size: NA; D gene: TRBD2; V gene: TRBV7-2; J gene: TRBJ2-7; CDR3 DNA: TGTGCCAGCAGCTTCTGGCGGGGGTCCTACGAGCAGTACTTC; CDR3 protein: CASSFWRGSYEQYF
clone size: NA; D gene: NA; V gene: TRBV10-1; J gene: TRBJ1-1; CDR3 DNA: TGCGCCAGCAGTCCCACAGGGATGAACACTGAAGCTTTCTTT; CDR3 protein: CASSPTGMNTEAFF
clone size: few; D gene: NA; V gene: TRBV5-6; J gene: TRBJ1-2; CDR3 DNA: TGTGCCAGCAGCCCGACTGACCGGCGGGGGGGCTACACCTTC; CDR3 protein: CASSPTDRRGGYTF